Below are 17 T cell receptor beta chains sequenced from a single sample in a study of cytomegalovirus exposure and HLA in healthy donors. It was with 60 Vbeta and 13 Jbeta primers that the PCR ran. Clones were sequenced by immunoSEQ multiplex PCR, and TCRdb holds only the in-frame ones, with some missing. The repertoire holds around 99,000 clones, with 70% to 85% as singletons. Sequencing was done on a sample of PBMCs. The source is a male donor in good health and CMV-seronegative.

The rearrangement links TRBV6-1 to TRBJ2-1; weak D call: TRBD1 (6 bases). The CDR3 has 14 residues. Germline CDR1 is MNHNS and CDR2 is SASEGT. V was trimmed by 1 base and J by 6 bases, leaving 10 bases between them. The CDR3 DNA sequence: TGTGCCAGCAGTGAAGTTGGACAGATCAATGAGCAGTTCTTC. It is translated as CASSEVGQINEQFF.

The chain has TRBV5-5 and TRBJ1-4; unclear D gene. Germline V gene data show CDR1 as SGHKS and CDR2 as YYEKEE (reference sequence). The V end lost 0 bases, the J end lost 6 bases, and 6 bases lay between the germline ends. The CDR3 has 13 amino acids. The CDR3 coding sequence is TGTGCCAGCAGCTTGGACAGATATGAAAAACTGTTTTTT. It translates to CASSLDRYEKLFF.

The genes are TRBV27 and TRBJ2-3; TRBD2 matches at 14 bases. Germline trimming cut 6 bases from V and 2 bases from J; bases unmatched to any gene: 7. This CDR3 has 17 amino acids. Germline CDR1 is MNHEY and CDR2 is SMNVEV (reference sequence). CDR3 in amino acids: CASRATSGRADTDTQYF. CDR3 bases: TGTGCCAGCAGGGCGACTAGCGGGAGGGCCGACACAGATACGCAGTATTTT.

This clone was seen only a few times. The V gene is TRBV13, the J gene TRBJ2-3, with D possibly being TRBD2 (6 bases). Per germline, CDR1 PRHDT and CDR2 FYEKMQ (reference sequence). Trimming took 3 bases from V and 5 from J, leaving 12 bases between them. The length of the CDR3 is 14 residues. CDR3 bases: TGTGCCAGCAGCTTGCGGGGCGTGGTAGATACGCAGTATTTT. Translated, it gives CASSLRGVVDTQYF.

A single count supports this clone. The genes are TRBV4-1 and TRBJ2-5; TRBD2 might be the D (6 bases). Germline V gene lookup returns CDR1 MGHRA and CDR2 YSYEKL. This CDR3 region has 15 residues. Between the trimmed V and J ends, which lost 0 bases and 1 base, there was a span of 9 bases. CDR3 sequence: CASSQDLGGQETQYF. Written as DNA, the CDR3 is TGCGCCAGCAGCCAAGATTTGGGGGGCCAAGAGACCCAGTACTTC.

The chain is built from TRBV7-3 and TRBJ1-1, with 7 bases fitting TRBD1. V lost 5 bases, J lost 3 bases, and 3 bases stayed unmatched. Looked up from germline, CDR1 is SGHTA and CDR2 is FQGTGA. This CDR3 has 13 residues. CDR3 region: CASSPQGYTEAFF. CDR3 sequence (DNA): TGTGCCAGCAGCCCACAGGGGTACACTGAAGCTTTCTTT.

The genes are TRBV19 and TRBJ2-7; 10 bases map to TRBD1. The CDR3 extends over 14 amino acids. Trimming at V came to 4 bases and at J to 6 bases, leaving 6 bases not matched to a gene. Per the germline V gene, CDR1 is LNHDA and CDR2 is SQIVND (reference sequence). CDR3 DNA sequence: TGTGCCAGTAGTACAGGGGACAGGGGAAGCGAGCAGTACTTC. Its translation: CASSTGDRGSEQYF.

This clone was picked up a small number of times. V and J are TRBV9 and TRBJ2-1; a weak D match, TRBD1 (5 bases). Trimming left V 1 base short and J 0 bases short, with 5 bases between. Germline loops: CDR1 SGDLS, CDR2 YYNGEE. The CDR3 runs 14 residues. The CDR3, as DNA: TGTGCCAGCAGCGTAACAGGCTCCTACAATGAGCAGTTCTTC. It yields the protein CASSVTGSYNEQFF.

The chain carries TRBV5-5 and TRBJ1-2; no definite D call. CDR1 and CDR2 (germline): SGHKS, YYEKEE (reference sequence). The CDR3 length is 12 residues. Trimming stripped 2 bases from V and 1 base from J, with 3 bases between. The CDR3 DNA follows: TGTGCCAGCAGCTTCAGTAACTATGGCTACACCTTC. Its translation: CASSFSNYGYTF.

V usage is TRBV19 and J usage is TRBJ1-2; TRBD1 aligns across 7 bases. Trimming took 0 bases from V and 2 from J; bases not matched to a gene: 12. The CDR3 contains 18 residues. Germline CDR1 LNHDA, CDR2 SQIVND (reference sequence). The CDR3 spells CASSIEFRGRERNYGYTF. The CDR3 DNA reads TGTGCCAGTAGTATAGAATTTAGGGGGCGCGAGAGGAACTATGGCTACACCTTC. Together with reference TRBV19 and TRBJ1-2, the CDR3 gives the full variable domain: DGGITQSPKYLFRKEGQNVTLSCEQNLNHDAMYWYRQDPGQGLRLIYYSQIVNDFQKGDIAEGYSVSREKKESFPLTVTSAQKNPTAFYLCASSIEFRGRERNYGYTFGSGTRLTVV.

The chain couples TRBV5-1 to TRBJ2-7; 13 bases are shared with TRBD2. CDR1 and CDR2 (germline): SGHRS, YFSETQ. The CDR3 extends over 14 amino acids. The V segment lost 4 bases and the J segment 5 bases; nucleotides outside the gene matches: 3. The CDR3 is CASSPGLAGDEQYF. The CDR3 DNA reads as TGCGCCAGCAGCCCAGGACTAGCGGGAGACGAGCAGTACTTC.

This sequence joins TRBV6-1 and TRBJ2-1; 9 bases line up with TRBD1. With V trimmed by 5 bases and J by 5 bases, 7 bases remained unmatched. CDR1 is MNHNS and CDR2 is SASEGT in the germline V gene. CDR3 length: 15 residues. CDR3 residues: CASSKTGGGHNEQFF. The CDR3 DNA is TGTGCCAGCAGTAAAACAGGGGGCGGCCACAATGAGCAGTTCTTC.

CDR3 coding DNA: TGTGCCAGCTCCCTCCGACTAGCGGAAGAGCAGTACTTC. As protein: CASSLRLAEEQYF. V and J are TRBV18 and TRBJ2-7; 9 bases are shared with TRBD2. Germline loops: CDR1 KGHSH, CDR2 LQKENI. The V and J ends lost 6 bases and 7 bases, in that order; junction bases with no gene match: 7. CDR3 length: 13 residues.

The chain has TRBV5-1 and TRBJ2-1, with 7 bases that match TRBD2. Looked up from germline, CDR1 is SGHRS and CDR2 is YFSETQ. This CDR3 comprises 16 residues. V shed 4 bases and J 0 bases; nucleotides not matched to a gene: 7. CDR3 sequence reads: CASSPWTRSSYNEQFF. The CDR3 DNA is TGCGCCAGCAGCCCGTGGACTAGGAGCTCCTACAATGAGCAGTTCTTC. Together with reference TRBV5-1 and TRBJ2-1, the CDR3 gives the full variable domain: KAGVTQTPRYLIKTRGQQVTLSCSPISGHRSVSWYQQTPGQGLQFLFEYFSETQRNKGNFPGRFSGRQFSNSRSEMNVSTLELGDSALYLCASSPWTRSSYNEQFFGPGTRLTVL.

Written as DNA, the CDR3 is TGCGCCAGCAGCCAAGATGCGCAGGGTCTTAACTATGGCTACACCTTC. It is translated as CASSQDAQGLNYGYTF. The chain is built from TRBV4-1 and TRBJ1-2, with D perhaps TRBD1 (5 bases). V was pared by 0 bases and J by 1 base, with 12 bases between. Germline assignment: CDR1 MGHRA and CDR2 YSYEKL. The CDR3 sequence is 16 residues long.

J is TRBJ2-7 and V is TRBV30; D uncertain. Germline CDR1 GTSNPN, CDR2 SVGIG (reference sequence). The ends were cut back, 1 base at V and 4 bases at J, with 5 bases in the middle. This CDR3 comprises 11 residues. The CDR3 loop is CAWSAGYEQYF. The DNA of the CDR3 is TGTGCCTGGAGTGCCGGTTACGAGCAGTACTTC.

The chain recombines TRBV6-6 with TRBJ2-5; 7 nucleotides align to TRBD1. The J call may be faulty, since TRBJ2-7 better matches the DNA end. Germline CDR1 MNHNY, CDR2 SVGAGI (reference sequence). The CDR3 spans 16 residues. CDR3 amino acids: CASSYLGQQVGDEQYF. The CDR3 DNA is TGTGCCAGCAGTTACCTGGGACAGCAGGTGGGGGACGAGCAGTACTTC.